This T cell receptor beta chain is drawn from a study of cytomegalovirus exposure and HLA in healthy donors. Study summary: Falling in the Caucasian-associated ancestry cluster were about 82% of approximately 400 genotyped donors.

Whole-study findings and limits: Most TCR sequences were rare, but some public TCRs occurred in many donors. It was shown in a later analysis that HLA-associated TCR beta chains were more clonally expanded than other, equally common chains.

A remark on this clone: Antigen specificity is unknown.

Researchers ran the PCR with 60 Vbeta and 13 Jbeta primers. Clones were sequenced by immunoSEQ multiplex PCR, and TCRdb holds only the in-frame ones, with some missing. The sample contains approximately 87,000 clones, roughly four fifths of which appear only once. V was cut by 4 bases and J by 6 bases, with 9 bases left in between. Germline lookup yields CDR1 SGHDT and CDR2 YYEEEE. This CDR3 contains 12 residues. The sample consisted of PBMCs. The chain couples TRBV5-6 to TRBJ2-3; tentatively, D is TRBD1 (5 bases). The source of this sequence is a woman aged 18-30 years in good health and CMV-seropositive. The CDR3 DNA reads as TGTGCCAGCAGCCTTTCAGGGGATACGCAGTATTTT. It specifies CASSLSGDTQYF.